The T cell receptor beta chain under discussion was sequenced for a study of T cell responses to AZD1222 COVID-19 vaccine. Findings and caveats of the study: Just 5 to 7 people given AZD1222 tested seropositive at baseline. Sampling captured repertoires only after the peak T cell response.

The repertoire was sequenced with immunoSEQ multiplex PCR; TCRdb's copy has only in-frame clones and lacks some. The profile covers about 120,000 clones, with 70% to 90% appearing a single time and about a tenth taken by the ten largest. Concerning this clone itself: Its antigen is currently unknown.

Trimming cost V 0 bases and J 5 bases; bases outside gene matches: 8. Germline V lookup: CDR1 LGHNA, CDR2 YNFKEQ. The CDR3 totals 16 residues. The sample in question was peripheral blood, obtained on day 0 of AZD1222 vaccination. The sequence came from an adult in good health. V usage is TRBV4-2 and J usage is TRBJ2-7, with 9 bases that match TRBD1. The chain's CDR3 is CASSQDYNRGLNEQYF. DNA of the CDR3: TGTGCCAGCAGCCAAGATTATAACAGGGGGCTCAACGAGCAGTACTTC.